This T cell receptor (beta chain) was observed in a study of identical twins. Study results and limitations: The more abundant beta clonotypes in cord blood had fewer insertions, and memory repertoires did not show this.

One entry per CDR3 protein results from TCRdb running MiXCR on the 5' RACE reads. The data show roughly 770,000 distinct CDR3 sequences, with around a sixth seen just once and roughly 13% held by the top ten. Trimming took 3 bases from V and 7 from J, leaving 18 bases between them. This CDR3 has 16 residues. Germline assignment: CDR1 LNHNV and CDR2 YYDKDF (reference sequence). This clonotype showed up just once. Its antigen is undetermined. Separately, the same data were catalogued under a study of T cells expressing NK-cell markers. That work states: There were seven HCMV-seropositive donors and one seronegative donor among the eight sequenced. With an anti-gamma-delta TCR antibody, sorting in several experiments was kept to alpha-beta TCR T cells. For roughly 6 donors, the dominant NKG2C+ clonotypes made up about 1.0-7.5% of their CD8+ T cells.

The material sequenced was PBMCs. This receptor was obtained from a woman between 18 and 29 years old in good health. This chain connects TRBV15 to TRBJ1-4; D may be TRBD1 (5 bases). The CDR3 DNA is TGTGCCACCAGCAGTGCTTTCAGGGCGTATGGTGAAAAACTGTTTTTT. Residues: CATSSAFRAYGEKLFF.